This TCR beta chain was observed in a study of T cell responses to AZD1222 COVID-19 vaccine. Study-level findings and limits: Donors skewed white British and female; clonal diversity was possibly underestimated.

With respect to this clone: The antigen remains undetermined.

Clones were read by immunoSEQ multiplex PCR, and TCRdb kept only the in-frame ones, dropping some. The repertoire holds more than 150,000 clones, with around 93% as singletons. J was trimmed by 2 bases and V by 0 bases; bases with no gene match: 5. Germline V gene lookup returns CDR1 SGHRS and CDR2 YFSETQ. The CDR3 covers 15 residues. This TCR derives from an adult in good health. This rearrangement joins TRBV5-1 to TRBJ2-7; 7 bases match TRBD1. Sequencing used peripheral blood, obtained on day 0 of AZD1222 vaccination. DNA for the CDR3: TGCGCCAGCAGCTTGGGAGGGGACAGCCCCTACGAGCAGTACTTC. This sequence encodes CASSLGGDSPYEQYF.